This T cell receptor beta chain was identified in a study of human T cells and chemical hapten exposure (dated by TCRdb to about 2021). Study-level background: For sensitization, 2% DPC in acetone was applied to an approximately 2 cm by approximately 2 cm area of upper inner arm skin. Twenty-nine alopecia patients gave blood for TCR sequencing at one to four time points (pre-sensitization, 2, 6 and 24 weeks). Patch tests used Finn chambers with 0.01% DPC on the upper back, scored after 6 days by International Contact Dermatitis Research Group standards. Libraries were pooled for sequencing, and per-sample TCR yields varied mainly because of small differences in library volumes within the pool. Throughout the approximately 22-week study period, patients were also given weekly therapeutic DPC doses on the scalp. Patient blood was sampled pre-sensitization (week 0) and at 2, 6 and about 24 weeks after DPC sensitization. Most of the patients in the cohort were female, and the cohort covered alopecia areata with under or over 50% scalp involvement, alopecia totalis and alopecia universalis. This study followed changes in the peripheral blood TCR repertoire in vivo during primary and secondary sensitization of alopecia patients to the hapten diphenylcyclopropenone (DPC).

The CDR3 runs 13 amino acids, cysteine and phenylalanine included. Just the 39-base CDR3 DNA is kept, in frame starting at base 1. As encoded in the germline V gene (reference sequence), CDR1 is LGHDT while CDR2 is YNNKEL. V loses 4 bases, J loses 7 bases, and the germline ends lie 13 bases apart. Comments on this clonotype: It has no known antigen specificity. The sample holds no much larger clone one base away, and base qualities are not on file.

The label giving this sample's time point can be read as: patch test 3, about 24 weeks after DPC sensitization. The treatment or condition label, read with the paper, signifies: therapeutic diphenylcyclopropenone sensitization with weekly scalp DPC. At each patch-test visit, blood was drawn before the patch test was applied. Patients were considered eligible if aged 18 to 70, diagnosed with alopecia and deemed suitable for DPC therapy, and patients were excluded if pregnant. Total RNA was extracted from unfractionated whole blood collected in Tempus Blood RNA tubes. The library was generated by RACE. The sequencing machine was a NextSeq 500. Library preparation attached unique molecular identifiers to individual cDNA molecules for quantitative, reproducible TCR counting. From each blood RNA sample, both TCR alpha and TCR beta chains were sequenced. The original methods were these. The median number of TCRs per sample was 90,000 to 100,000, ranging from roughly 23,224 to 690,600. The Decombinator software suite was used to annotate V, J and CDR3 in the TCR reads. For PS versus PT1 abundance plots, all samples were subsampled to the same number of TCRs (28,000). TCRs were defined as expanded if absent before sensitization and observed at least eight times at the 2-week time point. In TCRdb, the public reads were trimmed at Q25 with fastp and aligned with MiXCR, with productive beta chains retained. Each record represents a unique CDR3 protein, reported with the most common genes and DNA among its rows. TCRdb's processing, not the study's, gives the V and J calls here. The sample table shows approximately 71,000 distinct CDR3 sequences, and 11% are seen once. In total, the top ten clones hold roughly 1.5% of the sample.

The paper's findings and limits, for the study overall: Compared with pre-sensitization or healthy control sets, expanded TCRs formed significantly more large CDR3 similarity clusters, which is consistent with antigen-driven responses. DPC sensitization did not change the number of TCRs with a frequency above 1 in 1000, and there was no evidence of changes in global repertoire structure. Because every patient had alopecia, a presumed autoimmune disease, the patients' immune response might differ from that of healthy individuals. After repeated subsampling, changes were observed in the strength of the expansion versus patch-test correlation and in the threshold at which the correlation became significant. A positive correlation was found between the number of PT1 expanded TCRs and patch test score, with significance reached at thresholds 8, 16 and 32 but not 4.

The chain was built from TRBV3-1 and TRBJ1-1; a confident D gene designation cannot be given. This TCR was sampled from a woman aged 50 to 60 with alopecia areata. Some clones in this sample may be carry-over from other donors' samples. The sample consisted of whole blood, taken in connection with sensitization to the hapten diphenylcyclopropenone (DPC). The sequence in DNA is TGTGCCAGCAGCCCTGAGTGGGGTGGTGAAGCTTTCTTT. The encoded protein is CASSPEWGGEAFF.